This T cell receptor beta chain was sequenced during a study of OX40 agonist ivuxolimab in advanced cancers. Trimming pared 1 base from V and 0 bases from J, leaving 7 bases between. The CDR3 has 16 residues. The germline gives CDR1 LNHDA, CDR2 SQIVND (reference sequence). Sequenced by immunoSEQ multiplex PCR; TCRdb stores in-frame clones only, minus some. The data contain more than 50,000 clones, just over 85% of them seen just once; the ten biggest clones take up around 0.9%. This clonotype was sampled from an adult with an advanced solid tumor such as melanoma, head and neck, liver or kidney cancer. The chain recombines TRBV19 with TRBJ1-6, with D hard to call. Sequenced material: CD4+ or CD8+ T cells sorted from blood, taken in a trial of the OX40 agonist ivuxolimab. CDR3 sequence (DNA): TGTGCCAGTAGTATAGTTGACTTCTCCTATAATTCACCCCTCCACTTT. Amino acid sequence: CASSIVDFSYNSPLHF.